This passage covers 4 T cell receptor beta chains from one sample sequenced in a study of T cell changes during pregnancy in multiple sclerosis. Data came from immunoSEQ multiplex PCR; TCRdb stores just in-frame clones and leaves some out. The table includes tens of thousands of clones, roughly 92% detected once. Sequenced material: peripheral blood, taken in the second trimester of pregnancy. The receptors here all came from a female donor with multiple sclerosis, enrolled in a pregnancy study.

The rearrangement links TRBV11-3 to TRBJ1-5; D uncertain. V gave up 0 bases and J gave up 6 bases, with 9 bases separating them. The CDR3 spans 14 residues. Germline values: CDR1 SGHNT, CDR2 YENEEA. The CDR3 here is CASSLDGVGQPQHF. The CDR3 DNA is TGTGCCAGCAGCTTAGACGGGGTAGGTCAGCCCCAGCATTTT.

The chain is built from TRBV7-2 and TRBJ2-7; a weak D match, TRBD2 (6 bases). V gave up 5 bases and J gave up 1 base, with 9 bases separating them. The V gene's germline CDR1 is SGHTA and CDR2 FQGNSA. The CDR3 has 13 residues. CDR3 bases: TGTGCCAGCAGCCCTAGCGCTTCCTACGAGCAGTACTTC. This gives the protein CASSPSASYEQYF.

This chain links TRBV9 with TRBJ2-3; TRBD1 aligns across 8 bases. Germline V gene data show CDR1 as SGDLS and CDR2 as YYNGEE. The CDR3 is 18 residues long. V shed 0 bases and J 6 bases; nucleotides not matched to a gene: 15. The CDR3 region is CASSVVGGGTGPADTQYF. The CDR3 nucleotides read TGTGCCAGCAGCGTAGTAGGAGGGGGGACAGGTCCAGCCGATACGCAGTATTTT.

The gene calls are TRBV5-1 and TRBJ2-3; D may be TRBD2 (6 bases). The V gene lost 5 bases and the J gene lost 4 bases, with 17 bases spanning the gap. Germline loops: CDR1 SGHRS, CDR2 YFSETQ. This CDR3 has 15 amino acids. CDR3 sequence: CASRWGTPGPDTQYF. The CDR3 DNA is TGCGCCAGCAGGTGGGGGACTCCAGGTCCAGATACGCAGTATTTT.